Each of the 20 T cell receptor beta chains below was sequenced from the same sample in a study of T cell responses to AZD1222 COVID-19 vaccine. The table came from immunoSEQ multiplex PCR; TCRdb's copy has only in-frame clones and leaves some out. Among 120,000 or so clones listed, about 87% were seen once. The sample here was peripheral blood, taken on day 0 of AZD1222 vaccination. The receptor source for this set is an adult in good health.

DNA for the CDR3: TGTGCCAGCAGCTCACGCCGGGGAATGAACGATGGCTACACCTTC. Its protein is CASSSRRGMNDGYTF. The V and J genes are TRBV5-6 and TRBJ1-2; D is uncertain. The V and J ends lost 3 bases and 6 bases respectively, with 18 bases between them. The CDR3 runs 15 residues. Germline V gene data show CDR1 as SGHDT and CDR2 as YYEEEE. Supplemented by reference TRBV5-6 and TRBJ1-2, the full variable domain reads DAGVTQSPTHLIKTRGQQVTLRCSPKSGHDTVSWYQQALGQGPQFIFQYYEEEERQRGNFPDRFSGHQFPNYSSELNVNALLLGDSALYLCASSSRRGMNDGYTFGSGTRLTVV.

This rearrangement joins TRBV30 to TRBJ1-1; D is unresolved. CDR1 and CDR2 from the germline V gene are GTSNPN and SVGIG (reference sequence). CDR3 length: 11 amino acids. With 5 bases removed from V and 5 bases from J, the gap between germline ends came to 9 bases. The CDR3 protein is CAWGGRTEAFF. CDR3 DNA sequence: TGTGCCTGGGGTGGGAGGACTGAAGCTTTCTTT.

The CDR3 sequence is CASSPGQGIAGNTIYF. The CDR3 nucleotides are TGTGCCAGCTCACCAGGGCAGGGGATCGCTGGAAACACCATATATTTT. V usage is TRBV18 and J usage is TRBJ1-3, with a possible D match to TRBD1 (6 bases). The germline CDR1 and CDR2 sequences are KGHSH and LQKENI. This CDR3 spans 16 amino acids. V dropped 2 bases and J dropped 2 bases, with 13 bases sitting between them.

The V gene is TRBV5-1, the J gene TRBJ2-2; the D gene is possibly TRBD2 (6 bases). The V gene's germline CDR1 is SGHRS and CDR2 YFSETQ. The CDR3 is 15 amino acids. The V and J ends lost 4 bases and 7 bases respectively, with 17 bases between them. The CDR3, as DNA: TGCGCCAGCAGCGCCCGGGACGGGAGAGGCGGGGAGCTGTTTTTT. Translation: CASSARDGRGGELFF.

V usage is TRBV5-1 and J usage is TRBJ1-1, with 9 bases lining up with TRBD1. CDR1 is SGHRS, CDR2 YFSETQ, per germline. The junction had 9 bases not matched to a gene; V was cut back by 5 bases and J by 4 bases. CDR3 length: 15 residues. Written as DNA, the CDR3 is TGCGCCAGCAGGAAACAGGGGGCGCAAGGCACTGAAGCTTTCTTT. Protein product: CASRKQGAQGTEAFF.

Remarks on this clone: This specimen includes other DNA sequences encoding the same CDR3. This chain connects TRBV27 to TRBJ1-3; D is ambiguous. This CDR3 region has 15 residues. CDR1 and CDR2 from the germline V gene are MNHEY and SMNVEV (reference sequence). V lost 6 bases to trimming and J lost 2 bases, with 14 bases between them. In DNA, the CDR3 is TGTGCCAGCAGCCTCAGCGGTGGCCCTGGAAACACCATATATTTT. Translation gives CASSLSGGPGNTIYF.

This clone has only one observation. The genes are TRBV7-2 and TRBJ2-1, with D perhaps matching TRBD1 (5 bases). This CDR3 region has 13 residues. V lost 3 bases, J lost 7 bases, and 10 bases lay in between. Looked up from germline, CDR1 is SGHTA and CDR2 is FQGNSA. In DNA, the CDR3 is TGTGCCAGCAGCTTGGCAGGGCTTAATGAGCAGTTCTTC. Translating it yields CASSLAGLNEQFF.

In its sample, this clone was seen a few times. The V gene is TRBV2, the J gene TRBJ2-3; D may be TRBD2 (5 bases). The CDR3 consists of 13 residues. Germline assignment: CDR1 SNHLY and CDR2 FYNNEI. Between the trimmed V and J ends, which lost 4 bases and 10 bases, there was a span of 15 bases. The CDR3 sequence is CASSVIRQEAQYF. The CDR3 nucleotides read TGTGCCAGCAGTGTTATACGGCAGGAGGCGCAGTATTTT. The full variable domain, completed using reference TRBV2 and TRBJ2-3, is EPEVTQTPSHQVTQMGQEVILRCVPISNHLYFYWYRQILGQKVEFLVSFYNNEISEKSEIFDDQFSVERPDGSNFTLKIRSTKLEDSAMYFCASSVIRQEAQYFGPGTRLTVL.

This clone was found once. V usage is TRBV5-4 and J usage is TRBJ2-1; 11 positions match TRBD2. CDR1 is SGHNT, CDR2 YYREEE, per germline (reference sequence). The CDR3 consists of 16 residues. V was pared by 1 base and J by 7 bases, with 7 bases of the junction left unmatched. The CDR3 coding sequence is TGTGCCAGCAGCTTGTATAGCGGGAGGGCCCGGAATGAGCAGTTCTTC. Translating it yields CASSLYSGRARNEQFF.

The chain recombines TRBV11-3 with TRBJ2-2; 8 bases fit TRBD2. Germline V gene sequence: CDR1 SGHNT, CDR2 YENEEA. The CDR3 length is 16 residues. Unmatched junction bases numbered 6, after V lost 4 bases and J lost 2 bases. The CDR3 loop is CASSSHSGVNTGELFF. In DNA, the CDR3 is TGTGCCAGCAGCTCCCATAGCGGGGTTAACACCGGGGAGCTGTTTTTT.

Written as DNA, the CDR3 is TGTGCCTGGAGGGCCCCTGGAGGGGGCAATCAGCCCCAGCATTTT. Protein product: CAWRAPGGGNQPQHF. The chain recombines TRBV30 with TRBJ1-5; D perhaps matches TRBD1 (5 bases). Germline V gene lookup returns CDR1 GTSNPN and CDR2 SVGIG (reference sequence). Trimming pared 3 bases from V and 2 bases from J, leaving 14 bases between. The CDR3 has 15 amino acids. Drawing the rest from reference TRBV30 and TRBJ1-5, the complete variable domain is SQTIHQWPATLVQPVGSPLSLECTVEGTSNPNLYWYRQAAGRGLQLLFYSVGIGQISSEVPQNLSASRPQDRQFILSSKKLLLSDSGFYLCAWRAPGGGNQPQHFGDGTRLSIL.

This clone was seen a handful of times. The rearrangement links TRBV19 to TRBJ2-1; D gene unclear. In germline, CDR1 is LNHDA, CDR2 SQIVND (reference sequence). With 3 bases removed from V and 3 bases from J, the gap between germline ends came to 6 bases. The CDR3 spans 13 residues. In DNA, the CDR3 is TGTGCCAGTAGTATGGGCTACTACAATGAGCAGTTCTTC. Protein: CASSMGYYNEQFF.

The chain recombines TRBV2 with TRBJ1-2, with a tentative D call TRBD1 (5 bases). Germline CDR1 SNHLY, CDR2 FYNNEI. The ends were cut back, 4 bases at V and 8 bases at J, with 14 bases in the middle. The CDR3 covers 13 residues. CDR3 loop: CASSVAGGLGYTF. The CDR3 DNA reads as TGTGCCAGCAGTGTAGCCGGGGGTCTCGGCTACACCTTC. Full variable domain (rest looked up from reference TRBV2 and TRBJ1-2): EPEVTQTPSHQVTQMGQEVILRCVPISNHLYFYWYRQILGQKVEFLVSFYNNEISEKSEIFDDQFSVERPDGSNFTLKIRSTKLEDSAMYFCASSVAGGLGYTFGSGTRLTVV.

This chain links TRBV6-6 with TRBJ1-6; TRBD1 matches at 7 bases. The J segment lost 10 bases and the V segment lost 7 bases, leaving 13 bases of the junction unmatched. There are 15 residues in the CDR3. The germline CDR1 and CDR2 sequences are MNHNY and SVGAGI (reference sequence). Here the CDR3 reads CASTRTGRPGSPLHF. CDR3 coding DNA: TGTGCCAGCACCCGGACAGGTCGGCCAGGGTCACCCCTCCACTTT.

The chain employs TRBV3-1 (or the pseudogene TRBV3-2) and TRBJ2-7; weak D call: TRBD2 (7 bases). The V end lost 4 bases, the J end lost 6 bases, and 16 bases lay between the germline ends. Per the germline V gene, CDR1 is LGHDT and CDR2 is YNNKEL (reference sequence). This CDR3 is built from 14 residues. For the CDR3, the DNA is TGTGCCAGCAGCCTATCCACAGGGAGGGGCGAGCAGTACTTC. Residues: CASSLSTGRGEQYF.

The rearrangement uses TRBV3-1 (or the pseudogene TRBV3-2) and TRBJ2-7, with D perhaps matching TRBD1 or TRBD2 (6 bases each). Trimming pared 0 bases from V and 2 bases from J, leaving 17 bases between. This CDR3 contains 17 residues. Germline CDR1 reads LGHDT; CDR2 reads YNNKEL (reference sequence). Written as DNA, the CDR3 is TGTGCCAGCAGCCAAGATATGGGGGGCGTAAGCCCCTACGAGCAGTACTTC. This encodes CASSQDMGGVSPYEQYF.

This chain uses TRBV7-6 with TRBJ2-3, with 10 positions matching TRBD2. In germline, CDR1 is SGHVS, CDR2 FNYEAQ. V gave up 2 bases and J gave up 5 bases; unmatched junction bases: 4. The CDR3 is 15 amino acids. The DNA for the CDR3 is TGTGCCAGCAGCTTAATAGCGGGAGGACGAGATACGCAGTATTTT. Protein product: CASSLIAGGRDTQYF.

This chain links TRBV7-9 with TRBJ2-3; 7 nucleotides agree with TRBD1. CDR1 is SEHNR and CDR2 is FQNEAQ in the germline V gene (reference sequence). The CDR3 has 16 amino acids. Unmatched junction bases numbered 11, after V lost 6 bases and J lost 2 bases. CDR3 DNA: TGTGCCAGCAGATCCCCCGGGACAGAAAACACAGATACGCAGTATTTT. Translation gives CASRSPGTENTDTQYF.

V and J are TRBV7-6 and TRBJ2-7; the match to TRBD2 covers 9 bases. Losses at the gene ends were 1 base for V and 0 bases for J; bases not matched to a gene: 10. This CDR3 spans 18 amino acids. Germline V CDR1 and CDR2: SGHVS, FNYEAQ. CDR3 DNA: TGTGCCAGCAGCTTAGGGGCTAGCGGGACAACTAGCTCCTACGAGCAGTACTTC. Translating it yields CASSLGASGTTSSYEQYF.

The chain links TRBV27 to TRBJ2-6, with unresolved D. The V gene lost 5 bases and the J gene lost 0 bases, with 8 bases spanning the gap. The CDR3 extends over 15 amino acids. Per the germline V gene, CDR1 is MNHEY and CDR2 is SMNVEV (reference sequence). The CDR3: CASSRTTSGANVLTF. CDR3 coding DNA: TGTGCCAGCAGTAGAACAACCTCTGGGGCCAACGTCCTGACTTTC.